This T cell receptor (beta chain) was observed in a study of cytomegalovirus exposure and HLA in healthy donors. CDR1 is WSHSY and CDR2 is SAAADI in the germline V gene. Germline trimming cut 2 bases from V and 7 bases from J; bases unmatched to any gene: 11. The length of the CDR3 is 17 residues. Findings of the study overall: The finding came from a later analysis; first-cohort TCR clusters tended to co-occur in the roughly 110 validation repertoires.

A remark on this clone: Its target is unknown.

Profiling relied on immunoSEQ multiplex PCR, and the TCRdb table lists in-frame clones only, not all of them. The repertoire holds 100,000 or so clones, over 75% seen once, with around 6.3% in the top ten. Input material: PBMCs. The V gene is TRBV10-2, the J gene TRBJ1-6; 7 bases line up with TRBD1. This TCR derives from a man younger than 35 in good health and CMV-seropositive. Here the CDR3 reads CASSEPGPDRRNSPLHF. CDR3 DNA sequence: TGCGCCAGCAGTGAGCCTGGGCCGGACAGGAGGAATTCACCCCTCCACTTT.